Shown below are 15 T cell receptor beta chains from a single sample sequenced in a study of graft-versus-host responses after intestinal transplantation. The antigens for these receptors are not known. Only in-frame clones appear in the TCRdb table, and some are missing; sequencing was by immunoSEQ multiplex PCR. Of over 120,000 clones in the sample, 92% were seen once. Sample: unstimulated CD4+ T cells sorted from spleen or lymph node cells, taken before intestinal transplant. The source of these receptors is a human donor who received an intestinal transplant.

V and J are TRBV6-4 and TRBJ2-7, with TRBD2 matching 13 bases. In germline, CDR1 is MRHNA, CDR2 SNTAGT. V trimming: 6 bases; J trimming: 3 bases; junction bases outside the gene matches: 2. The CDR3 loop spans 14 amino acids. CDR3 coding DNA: TGTGCCAGCAGGACTAGCGGGAGGAACTACGAGCAGTACTTC. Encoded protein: CASRTSGRNYEQYF.

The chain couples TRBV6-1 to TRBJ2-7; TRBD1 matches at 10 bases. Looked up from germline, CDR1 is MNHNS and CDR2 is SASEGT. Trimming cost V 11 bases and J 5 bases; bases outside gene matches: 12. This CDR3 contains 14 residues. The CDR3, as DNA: TGTGCCCCTCGCTATGGGGACAGGGGACACGAGCAGTACTTC. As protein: CAPRYGDRGHEQYF.

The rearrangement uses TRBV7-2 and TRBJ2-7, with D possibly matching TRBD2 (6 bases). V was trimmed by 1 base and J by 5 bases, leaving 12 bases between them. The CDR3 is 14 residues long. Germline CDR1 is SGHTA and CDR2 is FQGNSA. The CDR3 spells CASSLGGVGHEQYF. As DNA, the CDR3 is TGTGCCAGCAGCTTAGGCGGGGTCGGGCACGAGCAGTACTTC.

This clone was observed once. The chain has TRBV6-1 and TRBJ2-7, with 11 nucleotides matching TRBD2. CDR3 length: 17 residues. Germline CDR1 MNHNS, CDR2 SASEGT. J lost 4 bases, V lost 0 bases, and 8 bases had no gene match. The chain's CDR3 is CASSEAASGLADYEQYF. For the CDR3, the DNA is TGTGCCAGCAGTGAAGCTGCATCGGGACTAGCGGATTACGAGCAGTACTTC.

DNA for the CDR3: TGTGCCAGCAGCTTGGGTTTAGCGGGGAAAACAGAGACCCAGTACTTC. It is translated as CASSLGLAGKTETQYF. The genes are TRBV7-7 and TRBJ2-5; 8 bases line up with TRBD2. Germline values: CDR1 SSHAT, CDR2 FNYEAQ (reference sequence). The CDR3 sequence is 16 residues long. The V gene end was trimmed by 3 bases and the J gene end by 4 bases; junction bases not matched to a gene: 10.

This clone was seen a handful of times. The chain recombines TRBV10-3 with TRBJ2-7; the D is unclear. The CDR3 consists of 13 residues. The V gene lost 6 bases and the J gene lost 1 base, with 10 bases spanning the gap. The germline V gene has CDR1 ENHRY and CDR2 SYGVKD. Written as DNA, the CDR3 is TGTGCCATCAGCCTCGGTAGGTCCTACGAGCAGTACTTC. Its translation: CAISLGRSYEQYF.

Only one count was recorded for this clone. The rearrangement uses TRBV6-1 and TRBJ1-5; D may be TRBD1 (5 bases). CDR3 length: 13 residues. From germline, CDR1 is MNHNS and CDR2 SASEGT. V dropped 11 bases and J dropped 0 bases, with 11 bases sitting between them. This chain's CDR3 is CAARQGSNQPQHF. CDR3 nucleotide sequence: TGTGCCGCACGGCAGGGTAGCAATCAGCCCCAGCATTTT.

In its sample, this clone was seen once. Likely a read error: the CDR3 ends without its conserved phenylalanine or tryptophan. CDR3 sequence reads: CASSLGQLITNYGYTL. DNA for the CDR3: TGTGCCAGCAGTTTGGGACAGCTTATCACTAACTATGGCTACACCCTC. This sequence joins TRBV6-5 and TRBJ1-2, with 7 bases matching TRBD1. J gave up 0 bases and V 4 bases, and 8 bases lay outside the gene matches. Germline V gene lookup returns CDR1 MNHEY and CDR2 SVGAGI. The CDR3 covers 16 residues.

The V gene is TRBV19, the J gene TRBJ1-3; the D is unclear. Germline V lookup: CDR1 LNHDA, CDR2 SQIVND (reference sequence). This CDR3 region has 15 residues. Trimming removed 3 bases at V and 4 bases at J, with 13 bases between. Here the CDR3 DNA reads TGTGCCAGTAGTATTCCGGGATCGCCCGGAAACACCATATATTTT. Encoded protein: CASSIPGSPGNTIYF.

The CDR3 sequence is CASSQDRARGYTF. In DNA form, the CDR3 reads TGCGCCAGCAGCCAAGATAGGGCCCGGGGCTACACCTTC. This rearrangement joins TRBV4-1 to TRBJ1-2; no clear D gene. Germline CDR1 is MGHRA and CDR2 is YSYEKL. The CDR3 runs 13 residues. Trimming took 0 bases from V and 8 from J, leaving 10 bases between them.

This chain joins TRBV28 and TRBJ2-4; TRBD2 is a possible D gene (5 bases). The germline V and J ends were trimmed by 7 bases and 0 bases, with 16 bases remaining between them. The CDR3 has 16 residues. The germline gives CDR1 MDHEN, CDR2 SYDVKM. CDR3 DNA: TGTGCCAGCACCAGTGGGAGCTCAGTAGCCAAAAACATTCAGTACTTC. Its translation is CASTSGSSVAKNIQYF.

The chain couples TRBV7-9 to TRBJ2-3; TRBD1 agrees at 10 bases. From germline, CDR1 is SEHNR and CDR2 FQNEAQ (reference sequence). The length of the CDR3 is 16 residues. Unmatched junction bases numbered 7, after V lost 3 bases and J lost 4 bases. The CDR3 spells CASSFRQGAEADTQYF. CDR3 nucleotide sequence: TGTGCCAGCAGCTTTCGACAGGGGGCGGAAGCAGATACGCAGTATTTT.

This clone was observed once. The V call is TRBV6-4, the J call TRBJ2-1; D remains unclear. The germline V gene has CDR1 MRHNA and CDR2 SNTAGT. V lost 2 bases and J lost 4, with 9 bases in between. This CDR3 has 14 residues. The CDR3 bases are TGTGCCAGCAGTGACCAACCTGGGTACAATGAGCAGTTCTTC. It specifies CASSDQPGYNEQFF.

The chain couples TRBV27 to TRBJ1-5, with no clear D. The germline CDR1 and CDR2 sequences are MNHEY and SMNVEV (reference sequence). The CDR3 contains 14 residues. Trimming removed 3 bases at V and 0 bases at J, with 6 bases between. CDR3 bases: TGTGCCAGCAGTTTTGGGTATAGCAATCAGCCCCAGCATTTT. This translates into CASSFGYSNQPQHF.

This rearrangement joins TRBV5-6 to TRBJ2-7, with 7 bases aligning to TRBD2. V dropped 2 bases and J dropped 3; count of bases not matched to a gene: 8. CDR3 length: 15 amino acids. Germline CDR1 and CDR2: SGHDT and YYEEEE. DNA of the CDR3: TGTGCCAGCAGCTTTATAGGCGGGAGTCGCTACGAGCAGTACTTC. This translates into CASSFIGGSRYEQYF.